This TCR beta chain was profiled in a study of a mutant IDH1 vaccine in newly diagnosed glioma. Study-wide context: V12 fell at week 35 and V13, the study end, at week 47.

The CDR3 is made up of 15 amino acids. Trimming left V 9 bases short and J 5 bases short, with 22 bases between. From germline, CDR1 is LNHDA and CDR2 SQIVND (reference sequence). Time point meaning: week 35, safety follow-up. Topical imiquimod accompanied each vaccine dose, which consisted of 300 ug of mutant IDH1 20-mer peptide. Clones were sequenced by immunoSEQ multiplex PCR, and TCRdb holds only the in-frame ones, with some missing. The repertoire includes 50,000 to 65,000 clones, about 90% of them detected once, and roughly 1.5% sits in the top ten. On this clone: Antigen: not known.

Sequences were derived from PBMCs, sampled from a glioma patient whose treatment included an IDH1 peptide vaccine. This chain connects TRBV19 to TRBJ1-2; perhaps TRBD1 as D (5 bases). This receptor was obtained from a man in his forties with glioma. CDR3 region: CASKVGTGARYGYTF. The CDR3 bases are TGTGCCAGCAAAGTGGGGACTGGGGCTAGGTATGGCTACACCTTC.